The 9 T cell receptor beta chains below were found in one sample sequenced in a study of T cell repertoires in cytomegalovirus infection (dated by TCRdb to about 2019). The instrument was an Illumina HiSeq 1500. TCRdb took the public reads, trimmed them with fastp at Q25, ran MiXCR for clone calling and kept in-frame beta chains. Each entry merges the rows of one CDR3 protein and shows their most common DNA and genes. The sample includes about 530,000 distinct CDR3 sequences, with about 25% observed a single time. In total, the top ten clones hold about 13% of the sample. Material: PBMCs. Every receptor here comes from a human donor in good health (CMV status not recorded). Some clones in this sample may be carry-over from other donors' samples.

This clonotype was observed a handful of times. This rearrangement joins TRBV20-1 to TRBJ1-6; 10 bases are a match to TRBD1. Germline trimming cut 3 bases from V and 13 bases from J; bases unmatched to any gene: 6. The germline gives CDR1 DFQATT, CDR2 SNEGSKA (reference sequence). This CDR3 spans 13 amino acids. CDR3 nucleotide sequence: TGCAGTGCTAGCCGGGACAGGGGTTTTCCCCTCCACTTT. As protein: CSASRDRGFPLHF.

The V call is TRBV10-1, the J call TRBJ2-2; D not resolved. The CDR3 length is 13 residues. The germline V and J ends were trimmed by 3 bases and 1 base, with 3 bases remaining between them. The V gene's germline CDR1 is WNHNN and CDR2 SYGVQD (reference sequence). CDR3: CASSDRNTGELFF. The CDR3, as DNA: TGCGCCAGCAGTGATCGGAACACCGGGGAGCTGTTTTTT.

This clonotype was counted between two and nine times. The chain carries TRBV6-5 and TRBJ1-2, with a weak D call TRBD1 (5 bases). V lost 6 bases, J lost 4 bases, and 21 bases lay in between. Germline V gene lookup returns CDR1 MNHEY and CDR2 SVGAGI. This CDR3 has 16 residues. In DNA form, the CDR3 reads TGTGCCAGCAGCCGTACCGGGGCACAGGACCCCTATGGCTACACCTTC. Amino acids: CASSRTGAQDPYGYTF.

This rearrangement joins TRBV6-9 to TRBJ2-7; tentatively, D is TRBD1 or TRBD2 (5 bases each). The CDR3 loop spans 17 amino acids. Germline CDR1 MNHGY, CDR2 SVAAGI. V was shortened by 7 bases and J by 6 bases, with 28 bases between the two germline ends. DNA for the CDR3: TGTGCCAGCAATTGGGGTTCCGGCAGGGAGTCCCCCGGCGAGCAGTACGTC. Protein: CASNWGSGRESPGEQYV.

The chain couples TRBV28 to TRBJ2-1; D gene ambiguous. The V end was cut by 5 bases, the J end by 6 bases, with 17 bases between. CDR3 length equals 15 residues. CDR1 and CDR2 from the germline V gene are MDHEN and SYDVKM. The CDR3 region has the DNA TGTGCCAGCAGTCCCCATTGGGGAAATGTCAATGAGCAGTTCTTC. Protein sequence: CASSPHWGNVNEQFF.

This clonotype was counted at least ten times. This sequence joins TRBV7-2 and TRBJ1-5, with TRBD1 matching 8 bases. The CDR3 extends over 15 amino acids. Germline V gene lookup returns CDR1 SGHTA and CDR2 FQGNSA. V lost 1 base and J lost 1; bases outside the gene matches: 0. CDR3 in amino acids: CASSLGTGSNQPQHF. The CDR3 DNA is TGTGCCAGCAGCTTAGGGACAGGGAGCAATCAGCCCCAGCATTTT.

Only a few counts were recorded for this clonotype. As DNA, the CDR3 is TGTGCCACCGGGGGGGTCTTTTCCTACGAGCAGTACTTC. Translating gives CATGGVFSYEQYF. V is TRBV28 and J is TRBJ2-7; 8 nucleotides align to TRBD2. Trimming at V came to 10 bases and at J to 1 base, leaving 6 bases not matched to a gene. Looked up from germline, CDR1 is MDHEN and CDR2 is SYDVKM. CDR3 length: 13 residues.

This sequence joins TRBV5-3 and TRBJ2-1; D gene unclear. TRBV5-3 is designated an ORF whose function remains uncertain. The germline V and J ends were trimmed by 4 bases and 8 bases, with 22 bases remaining between them. This CDR3 is 16 amino acids long. The CDR3 sequence is CARSTNRPAPVDEQFF. Here the CDR3 DNA reads TGTGCCAGAAGCACAAATCGTCCAGCGCCGGTCGATGAGCAGTTCTTC.

The sample holds a few counts of this clonotype. This chain connects TRBV19 to TRBJ1-3; 7 positions match TRBD1. Germline CDR1 and CDR2: LNHDA and SQIVND (reference sequence). Trimming removed 5 bases from V and 0 bases from J; junction bases left unmatched: 10. The CDR3 loop spans 17 amino acids. The CDR3 protein is CASSGGTVWGSGNTIYF. The CDR3 DNA sequence: TGTGCCAGTAGTGGAGGGACAGTTTGGGGCTCTGGAAACACCATATATTTT.